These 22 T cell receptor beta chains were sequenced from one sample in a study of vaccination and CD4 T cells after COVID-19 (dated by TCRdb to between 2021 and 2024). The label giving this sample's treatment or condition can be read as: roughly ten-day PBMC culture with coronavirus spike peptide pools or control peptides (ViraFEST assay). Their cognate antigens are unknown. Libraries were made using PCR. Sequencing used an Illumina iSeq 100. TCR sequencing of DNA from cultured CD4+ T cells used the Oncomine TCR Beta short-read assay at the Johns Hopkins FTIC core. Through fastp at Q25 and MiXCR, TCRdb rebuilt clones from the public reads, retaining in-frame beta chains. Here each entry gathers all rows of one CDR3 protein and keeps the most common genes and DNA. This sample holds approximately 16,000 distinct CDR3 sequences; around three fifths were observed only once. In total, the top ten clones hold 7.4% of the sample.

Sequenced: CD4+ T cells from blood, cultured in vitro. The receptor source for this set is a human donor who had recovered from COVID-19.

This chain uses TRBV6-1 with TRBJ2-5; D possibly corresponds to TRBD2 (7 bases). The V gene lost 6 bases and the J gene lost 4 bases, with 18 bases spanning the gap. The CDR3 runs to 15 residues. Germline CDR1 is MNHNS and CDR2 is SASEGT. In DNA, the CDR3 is TGTGCCAGCAGATCTCTAGCTAGGGGGGGAGAGACCCAGTACTTC. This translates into CASRSLARGGETQYF.

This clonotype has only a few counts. The CDR3, as DNA: TGTGCCAGCAGAGACAGGGACATTCAGCCCCAGCATTTT. Translation: CASRDRDIQPQHF. The chain carries TRBV2 and TRBJ1-5; 7 nucleotides match TRBD1. J was trimmed by 6 bases and V by 6 bases; bases with no gene match: 5. CDR1 is SNHLY, CDR2 FYNNEI, per germline. CDR3 length equals 13 residues.

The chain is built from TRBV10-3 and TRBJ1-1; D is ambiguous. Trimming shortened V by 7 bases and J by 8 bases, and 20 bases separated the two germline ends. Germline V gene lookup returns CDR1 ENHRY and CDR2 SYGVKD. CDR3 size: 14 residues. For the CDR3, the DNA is TGTGCCATCAAATTAACATTAATAGCCGAAGAAGCTTTCTTT. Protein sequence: CAIKLTLIAEEAFF.

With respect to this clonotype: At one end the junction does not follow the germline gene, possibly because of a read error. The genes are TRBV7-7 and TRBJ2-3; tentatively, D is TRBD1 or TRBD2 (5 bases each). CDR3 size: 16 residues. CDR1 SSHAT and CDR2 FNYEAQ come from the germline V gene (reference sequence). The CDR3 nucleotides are TGTGCTAGCAGCTTATTAACCCCCGGGGCAGGAGATACGCAGTATTTT. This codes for CASSLLTPGAGDTQYF.

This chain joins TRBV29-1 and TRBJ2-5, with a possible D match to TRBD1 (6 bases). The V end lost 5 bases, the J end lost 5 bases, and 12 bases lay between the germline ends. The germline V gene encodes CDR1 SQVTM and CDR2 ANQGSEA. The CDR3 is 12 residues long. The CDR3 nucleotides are TGCAGCGTTCAGGGGCCCGGGGAGACCCAGTACTTC. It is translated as CSVQGPGETQYF.

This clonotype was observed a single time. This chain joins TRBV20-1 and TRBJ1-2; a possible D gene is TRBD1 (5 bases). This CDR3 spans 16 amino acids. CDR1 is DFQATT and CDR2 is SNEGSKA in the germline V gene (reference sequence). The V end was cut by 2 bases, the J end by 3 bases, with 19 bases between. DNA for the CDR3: TGCAGTGCTAGAAACCCCTTCGTCCAGGGCGACTATGGCTACACCTTC. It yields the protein CSARNPFVQGDYGYTF.

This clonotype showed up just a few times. CDR3 nucleotide sequence: TGTGCCACCAGTGCCGCCCTTGGTAGCGGGATTCAGTATTTT. Amino acids: CATSAALGSGIQYF. The chain recombines TRBV24-1 with TRBJ2-3; 8 bases line up with TRBD2. Germline V gene lookup returns CDR1 KGHDR and CDR2 SFDVKD. CDR3 length equals 14 residues. Germline trimming cut 5 bases from V and 12 bases from J; bases unmatched to any gene: 12.

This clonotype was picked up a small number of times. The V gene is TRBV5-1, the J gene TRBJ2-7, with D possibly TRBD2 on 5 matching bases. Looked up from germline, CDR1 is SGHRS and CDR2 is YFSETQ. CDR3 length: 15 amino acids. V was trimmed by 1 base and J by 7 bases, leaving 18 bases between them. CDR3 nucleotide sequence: TGCGCCAGCAGCTTGTCCACTGAACGAAGAGGGGAGCAGTACTTC. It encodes CASSLSTERRGEQYF.

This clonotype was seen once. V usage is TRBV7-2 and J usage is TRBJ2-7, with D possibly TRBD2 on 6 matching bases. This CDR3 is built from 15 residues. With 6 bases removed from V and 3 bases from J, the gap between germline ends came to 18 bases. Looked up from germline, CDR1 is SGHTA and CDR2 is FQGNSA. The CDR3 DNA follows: TGTGCCAGCAGTAACGGGAGAGGAATCATCTACGAGCAGTACTTC. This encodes CASSNGRGIIYEQYF. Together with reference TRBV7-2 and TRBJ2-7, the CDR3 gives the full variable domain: GAGVSQSPSNKVTEKGKDVELRCDPISGHTALYWYRQSLGQGLEFLIYFQGNSAPDKSGLPSDRFSAERTGGSVSTLTIQRTQQEDSAVYLCASSNGRGIIYEQYFGPGTRLTVT.

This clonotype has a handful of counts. The CDR3 loop reads CASSEAIGGTQYF. Here the CDR3 DNA reads TGTGCCAGCAGTGAAGCGATCGGGGGGACCCAGTACTTC. This chain joins TRBV2 and TRBJ2-5, with D possibly matching TRBD2 (6 bases). The CDR3 has 13 amino acids. Trimming stripped 0 bases from V and 7 bases from J, with 9 bases between. Germline V gene data show CDR1 as SNHLY and CDR2 as FYNNEI.

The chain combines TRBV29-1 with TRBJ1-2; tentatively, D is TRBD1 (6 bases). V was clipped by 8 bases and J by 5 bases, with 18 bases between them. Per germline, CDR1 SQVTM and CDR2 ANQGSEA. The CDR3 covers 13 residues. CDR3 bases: TGCAGCCTCTGGGGGGCCGCTGGGTATGGCTACACCTTC. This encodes CSLWGAAGYGYTF.

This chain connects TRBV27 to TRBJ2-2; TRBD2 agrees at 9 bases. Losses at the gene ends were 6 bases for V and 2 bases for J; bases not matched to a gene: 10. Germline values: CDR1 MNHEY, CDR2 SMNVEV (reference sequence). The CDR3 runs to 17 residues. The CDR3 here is CASRRNSGGHNTGELFF. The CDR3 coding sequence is TGTGCCAGCAGAAGAAATAGCGGGGGCCATAACACCGGGGAGCTGTTTTTT.

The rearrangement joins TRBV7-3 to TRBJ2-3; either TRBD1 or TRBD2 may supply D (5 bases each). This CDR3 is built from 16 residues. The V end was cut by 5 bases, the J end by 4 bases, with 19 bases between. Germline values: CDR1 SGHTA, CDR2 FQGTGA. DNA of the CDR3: TGTGCCAGCAGCCGGGGCGGCTCTAGTGCGGCAGATACGCAGTATTTT. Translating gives CASSRGGSSAADTQYF.

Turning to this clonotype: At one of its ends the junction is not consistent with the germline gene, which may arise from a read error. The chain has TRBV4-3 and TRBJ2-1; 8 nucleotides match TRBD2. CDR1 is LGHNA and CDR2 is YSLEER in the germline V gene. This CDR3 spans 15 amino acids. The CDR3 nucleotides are TGCGCCAGCAGCCTTCGACTAGCGTTCTACAATGAGCAATTCTTC. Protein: CASSLRLAFYNEQFF.

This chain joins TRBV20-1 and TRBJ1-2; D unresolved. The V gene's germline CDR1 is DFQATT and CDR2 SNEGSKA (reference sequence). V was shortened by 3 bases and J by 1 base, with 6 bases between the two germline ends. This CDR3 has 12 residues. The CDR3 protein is CSARKDNYGYTF. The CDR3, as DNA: TGCAGTGCTAGGAAGGATAACTATGGCTACACCTTC.

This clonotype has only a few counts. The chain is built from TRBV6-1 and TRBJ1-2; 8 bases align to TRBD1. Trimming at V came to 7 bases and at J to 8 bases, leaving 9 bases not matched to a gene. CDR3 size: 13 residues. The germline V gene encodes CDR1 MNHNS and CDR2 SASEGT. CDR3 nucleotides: TGTGCCAGCACAATCAGGGGGCCTGAGGGCTACACCTTC. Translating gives CASTIRGPEGYTF.

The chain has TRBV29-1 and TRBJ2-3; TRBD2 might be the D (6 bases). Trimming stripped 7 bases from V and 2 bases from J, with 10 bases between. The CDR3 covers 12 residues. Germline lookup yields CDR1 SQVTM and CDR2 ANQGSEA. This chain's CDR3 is CSAGTPTDTQYF. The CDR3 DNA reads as TGCAGCGCAGGGACTCCCACAGATACGCAGTATTTT.

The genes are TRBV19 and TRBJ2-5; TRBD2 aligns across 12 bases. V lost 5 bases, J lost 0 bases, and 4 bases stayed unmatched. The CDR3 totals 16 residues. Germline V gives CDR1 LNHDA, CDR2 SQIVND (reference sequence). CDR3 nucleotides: TGTGCCAGTAGTCCCGGACTAGCGGGGTACCAAGAGACCCAGTACTTC. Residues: CASSPGLAGYQETQYF.

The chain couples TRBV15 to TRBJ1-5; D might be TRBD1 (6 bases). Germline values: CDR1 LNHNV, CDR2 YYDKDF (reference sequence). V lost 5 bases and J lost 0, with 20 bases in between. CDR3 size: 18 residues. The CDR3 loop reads CATSRLTAPGDSNQPQHF. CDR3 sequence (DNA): TGTGCCACCAGCCGACTGACCGCTCCAGGGGATAGCAATCAGCCCCAGCATTTT.

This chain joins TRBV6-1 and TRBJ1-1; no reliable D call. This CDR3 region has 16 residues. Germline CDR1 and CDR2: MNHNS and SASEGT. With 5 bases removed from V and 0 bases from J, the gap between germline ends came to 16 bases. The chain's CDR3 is CASSQTFGNMNTEAFF. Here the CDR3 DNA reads TGTGCCAGCAGTCAAACCTTCGGGAACATGAACACTGAAGCTTTCTTT.

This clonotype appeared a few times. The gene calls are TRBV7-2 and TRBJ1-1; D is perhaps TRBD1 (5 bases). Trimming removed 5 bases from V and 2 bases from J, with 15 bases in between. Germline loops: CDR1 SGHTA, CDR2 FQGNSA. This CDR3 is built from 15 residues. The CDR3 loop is CASSPYRSLNTEAFF. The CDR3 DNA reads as TGTGCCAGCAGCCCTTACAGGAGCTTAAACACTGAAGCTTTCTTT.

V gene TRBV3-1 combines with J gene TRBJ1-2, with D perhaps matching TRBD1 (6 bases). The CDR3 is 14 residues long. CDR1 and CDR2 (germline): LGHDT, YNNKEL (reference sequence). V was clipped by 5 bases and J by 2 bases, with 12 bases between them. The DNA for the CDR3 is TGTGCCAGCAGCTACCGACAGGTCAACTATGGCTACACCTTC. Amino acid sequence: CASSYRQVNYGYTF.